This TCR beta chain was recovered during a study of post-analysis software for immune sequencing data. Tagging with unique molecular identifiers was a feature of the TCR beta cDNA libraries. TCRdb called the PCR reads again in MiXCR, with one record for every CDR3 protein. Counted here are fewer than 850,000 distinct CDR3 sequences, approximately 30% occurring once; the ten biggest clones make up more than 0.55%. As to this clonotype: Its antigen is as yet unknown.

Study findings and constraints: TRBV segments more frequent in patients than in controls numbered five and included TRBV5-6, TRBV5-1 and TRBV20-1. Among multiple sclerosis patients, normalized Chao1 diversity was significantly below that of controls.

V was pared by 3 bases and J by 5 bases, with 10 bases of the junction left unmatched. Germline V gene lookup returns CDR1 MGHDK and CDR2 SYGVNS. This CDR3 comprises 16 residues. The sample taken for sequencing was blood. The chain combines TRBV25-1 with TRBJ2-3; 8 bases line up with TRBD1. This receptor was taken from a girl aged 10-17 years with multiple sclerosis. Here the CDR3 reads CASSEPFRGRGDTQYF. As DNA, the CDR3 is TGTGCCAGCAGTGAGCCGTTCAGGGGGCGAGGAGATACGCAGTATTTT.